The 5 T cell receptor beta chains given below trace back to one sample, sequenced in a study of shared clonotypes between healthy human individuals. The method was immunoSEQ multiplex PCR; TCRdb's version includes in-frame clones alone and lacks a portion of them. The data show about 680,000 clones, around 73% seen once. The sequencing sample was made of memory CD4+ T cells sorted from blood. Subset noted: CD45RA-negative fraction. The receptor source for this set is a woman in her 30s in good health.

The CDR3 nucleotides read TGCGCCAGCAGTCCGAAGAGCACAGATACGCAGTATTTT. Encoded protein: CASSPKSTDTQYF. The chain is built from TRBV5-1 and TRBJ2-3; D uncertain. V lost 5 bases and J 0 bases, leaving 7 bases between the germline ends. CDR1 SGHRS and CDR2 YFSETQ come from the germline V gene. This CDR3 is built from 13 residues. Full variable domain (outside the CDR3, taken from reference TRBV5-1 and TRBJ2-3): KAGVTQTPRYLIKTRGQQVTLSCSPISGHRSVSWYQQTPGQGLQFLFEYFSETQRNKGNFPGRFSGRQFSNSRSEMNVSTLELGDSALYLCASSPKSTDTQYFGPGTRLTVL.

The chain links TRBV5-1 to TRBJ2-7, with 10 bases identical to TRBD2. Germline V gene data show CDR1 as SGHRS and CDR2 as YFSETQ. V dropped 2 bases and J dropped 5; count of bases not matched to a gene: 10. The CDR3 consists of 16 residues. The chain's CDR3 is CASSLDGASGSHEQYF. The CDR3 DNA sequence: TGCGCCAGCAGCTTAGATGGCGCTAGCGGGAGCCACGAGCAGTACTTC.

This clone appeared once. The chain joins TRBV9 to TRBJ2-3, with 9 positions matching TRBD2. Germline-derived CDR1 and CDR2 are SGDLS and YYNGEE. V lost 0 bases, J lost 1 base, and 3 bases stayed unmatched. The CDR3 runs to 16 residues. The CDR3 is CASSVVGGRGTDTQYF. CDR3 DNA: TGTGCCAGCAGCGTAGTTGGCGGGAGGGGCACAGATACGCAGTATTTT.

V is TRBV28 and J is TRBJ2-7, with 9 bases identical to TRBD2. The junction had 12 bases not matched to a gene; V was cut back by 10 bases and J by 5 bases. Germline V gene lookup returns CDR1 MDHEN and CDR2 SYDVKM. There are 14 residues in the CDR3. The CDR3 loop reads CATFMAGGTHEQYF. The CDR3 DNA reads as TGTGCCACCTTTATGGCGGGAGGGACCCACGAGCAGTACTTC.

This chain joins TRBV29-1 and TRBJ2-2; TRBD2 matches 9 bases. The CDR3 has 17 amino acids. Germline CDR1 reads SQVTM; CDR2 reads ANQGSEA. V was clipped by 6 bases and J by 4 bases; unmatched bases: 15. As DNA, the CDR3 is TGCAGCGTCACGGGGGGTAGCGGGAGTTTGAGCACCGGGGAGCTGTTTTTT. It translates to CSVTGGSGSLSTGELFF.